Below are 32 T cell receptor beta chains sequenced from a single sample in a study of response to subunit inactivated influenza vaccine. TCRdb re-analysed the RT-PCR reads in MiXCR, keeping a single row per CDR3 protein. The table lists over 450,000 distinct CDR3 sequences, over 10% of them singletons. The sample in question was PBMCs from blood, obtained 40 to 50 days after vaccination. The receptors were gathered from a man aged 45-60 years who received an inactivated influenza vaccine.

This clonotype turned up a few times. The chain employs TRBV6-1 and TRBJ1-2; 7 bases line up with TRBD1. Unmatched junction bases numbered 5, after V lost 6 bases and J lost 4 bases. The V gene's germline CDR1 is MNHNS and CDR2 SASEGT. The CDR3 covers 13 residues. CDR3 sequence reads: CASSHRGVYGYTF. The CDR3 DNA reads as TGTGCCAGCAGCCACAGGGGTGTCTATGGCTACACCTTC.

This clonotype was recorded many times. The CDR3: CASSPLAGSYNEQFF. The CDR3 DNA reads as TGCGCCAGCAGCCCACTAGCGGGCTCCTACAATGAGCAGTTCTTC. The chain recombines TRBV5-1 with TRBJ2-1, with TRBD2 identical over 9 bases. CDR3 length: 15 residues. Germline CDR1 reads SGHRS; CDR2 reads YFSETQ. V lost 4 bases to trimming and J lost 0 bases; unmatched junction nucleotides: 2.

The chain couples TRBV7-9 to TRBJ2-1, with 10 positions matching TRBD2. Germline CDR1 reads SEHNR; CDR2 reads FQNEAQ (reference sequence). This CDR3 contains 16 residues. V shed 2 bases, J shed 4 bases, and the junction held 5 bases outside the gene matches. The CDR3 loop is CASSLPSGSSYNEQFF. CDR3 nucleotide sequence: TGTGCCAGCAGCTTACCTAGCGGGAGTTCTTACAATGAGCAGTTCTTC.

Here the CDR3 reads CASSSLSQPQHF. In nucleotides, the CDR3 is TGTGCCAGCAGTTCCCTGTCTCAGCCCCAGCATTTT. The chain carries TRBV12-3 or TRBV12-4 and TRBJ1-5; unclear D gene. This CDR3 region has 12 residues. V dropped 4 bases and J dropped 6 bases, with 7 bases sitting between them.

The V gene is TRBV5-1, the J gene TRBJ1-1; weak D call: TRBD1 (5 bases). CDR3 length: 14 amino acids. The germline V gene encodes CDR1 SGHRS and CDR2 YFSETQ. V lost 1 base to trimming and J lost 4 bases, with 11 bases between them. The CDR3 DNA sequence: TGCGCCAGCAGCTTGTATAGGGGCGGCACTGAAGCTTTCTTT. The encoded protein is CASSLYRGGTEAFF.

This clonotype was seen a handful of times. V gene TRBV7-2 combines with J gene TRBJ2-2; TRBD2 aligns across 9 bases. The CDR3 totals 16 residues. Germline V gene lookup returns CDR1 SGHTA and CDR2 FQGNSA. J lost 8 bases, V lost 5 bases, and 12 bases had no gene match. The CDR3 is CASSPRLAVGPGELFF. CDR3 sequence (DNA): TGTGCCAGCAGCCCGAGACTAGCGGTGGGACCGGGGGAGCTGTTTTTT.

This clonotype appeared a few times. At one end the junction does not follow the germline gene, possibly because of a read error. The chain has TRBV12-3 or TRBV12-4 and TRBJ2-6, with D tentatively TRBD1 or TRBD2 (5 bases each). The CDR3 contains 14 residues. The CDR3 DNA reads as TGTGCCAGCAGTTATAGATCCGGGGCCAATGTCCTGACTTTC. Its translation: CASSYRSGANVLTF.

This clonotype was picked up a small number of times. This chain joins TRBV20-1 and TRBJ2-1; 7 bases match TRBD2. Germline V lookup: CDR1 DFQATT, CDR2 SNEGSKA (reference sequence). The V and J ends lost 6 bases and 0 bases, in that order; junction bases with no gene match: 11. There are 16 residues in the CDR3. Here the CDR3 DNA reads TGCAGTGCCCGGAGGTGGGGGGAGGGCTCCTACAATGAGCAGTTCTTC. Translating it yields CSARRWGEGSYNEQFF.

This clonotype was counted between two and nine times. V usage is TRBV10-3 and J usage is TRBJ2-1, with 8 bases fitting TRBD1. J lost 5 bases, V lost 7 bases, and 4 bases had no gene match. CDR3 size: 13 residues. Germline V lookup: CDR1 ENHRY, CDR2 SYGVKD. DNA of the CDR3: TGTGCCATCAAGGGGACAGGTGACAATGAGCAGTTCTTC. Amino acids: CAIKGTGDNEQFF.

This chain joins TRBV11-2 and TRBJ2-5; D gene uncertain. Germline-derived CDR1 and CDR2 are SGHAT and FQNNGV. The CDR3 loop spans 13 amino acids. The V end lost 3 bases, the J end lost 2 bases, and 7 bases lay between the germline ends. CDR3 nucleotide sequence: TGTGCCAGCAGCTTCCCGTTACAAGAGACCCAGTACTTC. Its protein product is CASSFPLQETQYF.

The chain is built from TRBV9 and TRBJ1-1; D may be TRBD1 (5 bases). The germline V gene has CDR1 SGDLS and CDR2 YYNGEE. This CDR3 has 12 residues. Trimming removed 0 bases from V and 11 bases from J, with 11 bases in between. The CDR3 is CASSVGSGTAFF. The CDR3 bases are TGTGCCAGCAGCGTAGGTTCAGGGACGGCTTTCTTT.

This chain joins TRBV20-1 and TRBJ2-1, with D perhaps TRBD1 (6 bases). The CDR3 is 14 residues long. Trimming stripped 5 bases from V and 5 bases from J, with 16 bases between. Germline CDR1 is DFQATT and CDR2 is SNEGSKA (reference sequence). The CDR3 DNA follows: TGCAGTGCTGCATGGACGAGGGGGAACAATGAGCAGTTCTTC. This codes for CSAAWTRGNNEQFF.

The rearrangement joins TRBV12-3 or TRBV12-4 to TRBJ2-1, with D perhaps matching TRBD1 (6 bases). The CDR3 has 11 amino acids. Deletions cut 5 bases from V and 14 bases from J, with 13 bases between. CDR3 in DNA: TGTGCCAGCAGTCGGGGCCCAGGGGAGTTCTTC. Encoded protein: CASSRGPGEFF.

The CDR3 is CASSQLTGGAFF. CDR3 nucleotides: TGTGCCAGCAGCCAGTTGACAGGGGGAGCTTTCTTT. V usage is TRBV3-1 and J usage is TRBJ1-1; 9 nucleotides agree with TRBD1. Trimming at V came to 3 bases and at J to 10 bases, leaving 3 bases not matched to a gene. CDR1 is LGHDT and CDR2 is YNNKEL in the germline V gene (reference sequence). The CDR3 consists of 12 residues.

This clonotype was seen ten or more times. The gene calls are TRBV25-1 and TRBJ2-7; tentative D call: TRBD2 (6 bases). Trimming removed 8 bases from V and 3 bases from J, with 14 bases in between. Germline V gene data show CDR1 as MGHDK and CDR2 as SYGVNS. CDR3 size: 13 residues. The CDR3 loop reads CASRGPGSYEQYF. CDR3 DNA: TGTGCCAGCCGAGGACCCGGGAGCTACGAGCAGTACTTC.

The rearrangement joins TRBV5-5 to TRBJ2-3, with D tentatively TRBD1 (5 bases). Germline CDR1 reads SGHKS; CDR2 reads YYEKEE (reference sequence). The CDR3 loop spans 13 amino acids. Trimming left V 2 bases short and J 7 bases short, with 11 bases between. CDR3 sequence: CASSFRSDNTQYF. The CDR3 nucleotides are TGTGCCAGCAGCTTCCGGTCGGACAATACGCAGTATTTT.

The chain recombines TRBV28 with TRBJ2-7; 8 bases match TRBD1. The CDR3 covers 14 residues. Germline V gene data show CDR1 as MDHEN and CDR2 as SYDVKM. V was clipped by 7 bases and J by 5 bases; unmatched bases: 10. CDR3 protein: CASTRQGFLNEQYF. DNA of the CDR3: TGTGCCAGCACGAGACAGGGGTTCCTAAACGAGCAGTACTTC.

This clonotype was observed at least ten times. The chain combines TRBV20-1 with TRBJ2-3, with TRBD2 matching over 10 bases. From germline, CDR1 is DFQATT and CDR2 SNEGSKA (reference sequence). CDR3 size: 14 residues. Unmatched junction bases numbered 6, after V lost 6 bases and J lost 3 bases. CDR3 protein: CSARQTSGTDTQYF. As DNA, the CDR3 is TGCAGTGCCAGACAGACTAGCGGGACAGATACGCAGTATTTT.

The chain couples TRBV4-1 to TRBJ2-3; 8 bases agree with TRBD1. The CDR3 length is 16 residues. V lost 1 base, J lost 2 bases, and 5 bases stayed unmatched. Germline V gene sequence: CDR1 MGHRA, CDR2 YSYEKL. The CDR3 loop is CASSQGTGYFTDTQYF. CDR3 in DNA: TGCGCCAGCAGCCAAGGGACAGGGTATTTCACAGATACGCAGTATTTT.

This sequence joins TRBV28 and TRBJ2-7, with 7 nucleotides matching TRBD1. CDR1 MDHEN and CDR2 SYDVKM come from the germline V gene. Trimming at V came to 3 bases and at J to 1 base, leaving 3 bases not matched to a gene. The CDR3 is made up of 14 amino acids. As DNA, the CDR3 is TGTGCCAGCAGTTTCGGGGACAGATCCTACGAGCAGTACTTC. This encodes CASSFGDRSYEQYF.

A single count supports this clonotype. A much larger clone lies a single base off, so this may be a read error. The CDR3 here is CATIRVGRSEKLFF. The DNA of the CDR3 is TGTGCCACCATCAGAGTTGGCAGGAGTGAAAAACTGTTTTTT. The rearrangement joins TRBV15 to TRBJ1-4; D uncertain. The length of the CDR3 is 14 residues. Looked up from germline, CDR1 is LNHNV and CDR2 is YYDKDF (reference sequence).

This clonotype was counted many times. V usage is TRBV24-1 and J usage is TRBJ2-6; D tentatively reads TRBD1 or TRBD2 (5 bases each). The CDR3 length is 19 residues. Between the trimmed V and J ends, which lost 3 bases and 0 bases, there was a span of 17 bases. Germline V gives CDR1 KGHDR, CDR2 SFDVKD. The CDR3 region has the DNA TGTGCCACCAGTGATGGATCCCGGGGCGCCTCCTCTGGGGCCAACGTCCTGACTTTC. It specifies CATSDGSRGASSGANVLTF.

The sample holds a few counts of this clonotype. V and J are TRBV24-1 and TRBJ1-3; D perhaps matches TRBD1 (5 bases). This CDR3 spans 17 amino acids. V lost 6 bases and J lost 0, with 17 bases in between. The germline gives CDR1 KGHDR, CDR2 SFDVKD. CDR3 sequence reads: CATSQDQGRISGNTIYF. Written as DNA, the CDR3 is TGTGCCACCAGTCAGGACCAGGGACGGATCTCTGGAAACACCATATATTTT.

The gene calls are TRBV12-3 or TRBV12-4 and TRBJ2-5, with D unclear. This CDR3 is built from 14 residues. V lost 3 bases, J lost 5 bases, and 13 bases lay in between. The CDR3 is CASSFGVNPETQYF. CDR3 sequence (DNA): TGTGCCAGCAGTTTTGGTGTCAATCCGGAGACCCAGTACTTC.

This clonotype occurred a few times. This sequence joins TRBV2 and TRBJ1-5; D is uncertain. The CDR3 covers 14 residues. V lost 7 bases to trimming and J lost 0 bases, with 10 bases between them. Germline CDR1 is SNHLY and CDR2 is FYNNEI. The CDR3 DNA follows: TGTGCCAGCACCATAGGGTTTAGCAATCAGCCCCAGCATTTT. Its translation: CASTIGFSNQPQHF.

This clonotype was counted many times. The chain is built from TRBV6-1 and TRBJ1-4; TRBD1 matches 10 bases. V lost 5 bases to trimming and J lost 6 bases; unmatched junction nucleotides: 3. The CDR3 is made up of 14 amino acids. CDR1 and CDR2 (germline): MNHNS, SASEGT. The chain's CDR3 is CASSRDRGDEKLFF. CDR3 DNA: TGTGCCAGCAGTCGGGACAGGGGTGATGAAAAACTGTTTTTT.

The table lists this clonotype with many counts. The chain uses TRBV11-2 and TRBJ2-7, with D perhaps matching TRBD1 or TRBD2 (5 bases each). Trimming removed 2 bases at V and 6 bases at J, with 8 bases between. From germline, CDR1 is SGHAT and CDR2 FQNNGV. The CDR3 is 12 amino acids. CDR3 in amino acids: CASSLYGGEQYF. The CDR3 coding sequence is TGTGCCAGCAGCTTATATGGGGGCGAGCAGTACTTC.

This clonotype was observed a handful of times. The genes are TRBV4-1 and TRBJ2-3; 7 nucleotides line up with TRBD1. The CDR3 has 16 residues. The trim removed 1 base at V and 2 bases at J, leaving 6 bases unmatched. CDR1 and CDR2 from the germline V gene are MGHRA and YSYEKL. The CDR3 DNA follows: TGCGCCAGCAGCCAAGCCCGGGACAGATTCACAGATACGCAGTATTTT. Its translation: CASSQARDRFTDTQYF.

This chain joins TRBV4-2 and TRBJ2-3; 10 positions match TRBD2. The CDR3 is 16 residues long. J gave up 8 bases and V 0 bases, and 8 bases lay outside the gene matches. Germline V CDR1 and CDR2: LGHNA, YNFKEQ. CDR3 sequence: CASSQESSSGSATQYF. CDR3 bases: TGTGCCAGCAGCCAAGAAAGTTCTAGCGGGAGTGCTACGCAGTATTTT.

With respect to this clonotype: One end of the junction fails to match germline, which may point to a read error. The V gene is TRBV10-3, the J gene TRBJ2-3; TRBD2 matches at 9 bases. Per germline, CDR1 ENHRY and CDR2 SYGVKD. CDR3 length: 16 amino acids. Written as DNA, the CDR3 is TGTGCCATCAGTGACCGTAGCGGGGGAAGCACGGATACGCAGTATTTT. It is translated as CAISDRSGGSTDTQYF.

The chain carries TRBV5-1 and TRBJ2-7; D is undetermined. V was pared by 3 bases and J by 3 bases, with 7 bases between. The CDR3 sequence is 12 residues long. The germline gives CDR1 SGHRS, CDR2 YFSETQ. The CDR3 protein is CASSSQLYEQYF. Written as DNA, the CDR3 is TGCGCCAGCAGCTCTCAACTCTACGAGCAGTACTTC.

Concerning this clonotype itself: Compared with germline, one end of the junction differs, possibly owing to a read error. V gene TRBV20-1 combines with J gene TRBJ1-2, with D maybe TRBD1 (6 bases). In germline, CDR1 is DFQATT, CDR2 SNEGSKA (reference sequence). The CDR3 is made up of 9 amino acids. CDR3 sequence (DNA): TGCAGTGCTAGGGGGGGCCTACATTTC. This sequence encodes CSARGGLHF.